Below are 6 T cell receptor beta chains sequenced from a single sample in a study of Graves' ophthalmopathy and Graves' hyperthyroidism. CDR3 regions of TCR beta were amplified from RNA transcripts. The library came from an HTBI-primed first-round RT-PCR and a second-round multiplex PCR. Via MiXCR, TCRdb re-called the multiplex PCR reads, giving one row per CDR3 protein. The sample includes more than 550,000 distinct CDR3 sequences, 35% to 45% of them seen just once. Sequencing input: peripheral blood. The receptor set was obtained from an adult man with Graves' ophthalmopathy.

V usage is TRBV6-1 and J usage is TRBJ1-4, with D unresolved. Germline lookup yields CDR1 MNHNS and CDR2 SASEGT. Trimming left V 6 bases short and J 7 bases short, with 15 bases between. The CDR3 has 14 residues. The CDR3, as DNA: TGTGCCAGCAGCCAAGGAAGGGCGGGTGAAAAACTGTTTTTT. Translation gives CASSQGRAGEKLFF.

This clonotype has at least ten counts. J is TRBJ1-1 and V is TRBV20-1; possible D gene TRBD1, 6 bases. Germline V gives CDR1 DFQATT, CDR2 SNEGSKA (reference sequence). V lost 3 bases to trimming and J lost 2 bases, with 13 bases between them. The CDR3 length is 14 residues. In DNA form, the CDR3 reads TGCAGTGCTAGGGGGGGCAGAAGCAACACTGAAGCTTTCTTT. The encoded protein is CSARGGRSNTEAFF.

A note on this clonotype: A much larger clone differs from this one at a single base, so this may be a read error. For the CDR3, the DNA is TGTGCCAGCAGCCCCGACAGGGGAGGCGGAGAGACCCAGTACTTC. It is translated as CASSPDRGGGETQYF. This chain links TRBV7-9 with TRBJ2-5; 8 bases line up with TRBD1. The CDR3 consists of 15 residues. CDR1 is SEHNR and CDR2 is FQNEAQ in the germline V gene (reference sequence). The V and J ends lost 5 bases and 4 bases, in that order; junction bases with no gene match: 9.

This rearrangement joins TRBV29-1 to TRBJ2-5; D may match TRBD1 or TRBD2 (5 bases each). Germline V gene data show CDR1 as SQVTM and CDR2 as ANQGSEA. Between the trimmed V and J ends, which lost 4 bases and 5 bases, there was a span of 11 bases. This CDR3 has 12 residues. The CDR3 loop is CSVAGDGETQYF. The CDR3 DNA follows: TGCAGCGTTGCCGGGGACGGGGAGACCCAGTACTTC.

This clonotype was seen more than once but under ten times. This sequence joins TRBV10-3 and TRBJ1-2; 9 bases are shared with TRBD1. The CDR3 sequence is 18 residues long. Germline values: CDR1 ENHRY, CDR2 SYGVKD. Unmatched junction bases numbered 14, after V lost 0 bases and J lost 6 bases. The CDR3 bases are TGTGCCATCAGTGAGTCAGTGGTCCCGGGACAGGGATTTGATGGCTACACCTTC. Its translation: CAISESVVPGQGFDGYTF.

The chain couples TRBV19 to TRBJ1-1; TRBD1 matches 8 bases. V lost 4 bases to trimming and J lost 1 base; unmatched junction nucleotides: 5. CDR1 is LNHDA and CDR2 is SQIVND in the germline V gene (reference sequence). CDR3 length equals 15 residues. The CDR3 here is CASSTTGGENTEAFF. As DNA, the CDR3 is TGTGCCAGTAGTACCACAGGGGGTGAGAACACTGAAGCTTTCTTT.